The T cell receptor beta chain described here comes from a study of OX40 agonist ivuxolimab in advanced cancers. Study-wide background: Allowance was made for prior anti-PD-1, anti-PD-L1 or anti-CTLA-4 therapy, and about 37% had some. Study observations and caveats: At 0.1 to 3.0 mg/kg, CD4+ and CD8+ blood T cells expanded clonally by week 6. Which antigen the expanded peripheral T cells recognized is unknown.

A note on this clone: Its antigen is not known.

Germline V gives CDR1 SGHTA, CDR2 FQGNSA. V gave up 1 base and J gave up 3 bases, with 6 bases separating them. The CDR3 extends over 13 amino acids. Some clones are missing from TCRdb's copy, which holds only in-frame ones; the method was immunoSEQ multiplex PCR. The sample yields 52,000 or so clones, approximately 84% seen once. This chain joins TRBV7-2 and TRBJ1-2; no firm D call. The sample consisted of CD4+ or CD8+ T cells sorted from blood, taken in a trial of the OX40 agonist ivuxolimab. The sequence came from an adult with an advanced solid tumor such as melanoma, head and neck, liver or kidney cancer. CDR3 DNA sequence: TGTGCCAGCAGCTTAGTTAACCACTATGGCTACACCTTC. Its translation is CASSLVNHYGYTF.